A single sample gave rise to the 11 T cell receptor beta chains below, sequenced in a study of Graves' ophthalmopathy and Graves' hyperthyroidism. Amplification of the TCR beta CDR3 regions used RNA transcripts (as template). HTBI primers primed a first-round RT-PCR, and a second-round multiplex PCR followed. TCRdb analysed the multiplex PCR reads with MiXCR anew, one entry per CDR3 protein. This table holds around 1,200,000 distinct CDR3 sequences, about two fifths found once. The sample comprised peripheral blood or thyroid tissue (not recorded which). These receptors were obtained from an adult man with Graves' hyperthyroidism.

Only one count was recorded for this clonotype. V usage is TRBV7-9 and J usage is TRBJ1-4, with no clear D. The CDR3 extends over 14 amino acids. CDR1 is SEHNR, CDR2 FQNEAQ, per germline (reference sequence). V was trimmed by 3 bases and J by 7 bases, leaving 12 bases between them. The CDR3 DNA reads TGTGCCAGCAGCTTCCCCCCAGGTCCTGAAAAACTGTTTTTT. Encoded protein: CASSFPPGPEKLFF.

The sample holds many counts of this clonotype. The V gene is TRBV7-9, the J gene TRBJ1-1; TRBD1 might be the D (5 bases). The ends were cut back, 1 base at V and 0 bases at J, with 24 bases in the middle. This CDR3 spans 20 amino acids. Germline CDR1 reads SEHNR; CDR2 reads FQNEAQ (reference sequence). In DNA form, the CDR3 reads TGTGCCAGCAGCTTAGTGCGTTATGAGTATAGGGACCTTATGAACACTGAAGCTTTCTTT. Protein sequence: CASSLVRYEYRDLMNTEAFF.

The CDR3 is CASSAGTGGLKTQYF. The CDR3 nucleotides read TGTGCCAGCAGCGCAGGGACAGGGGGCTTAAAGACCCAGTACTTC. The chain combines TRBV12-3 or TRBV12-4 with TRBJ2-5; 12 bases line up with TRBD1. Trimming at V came to 6 bases and at J to 6 bases, leaving 8 bases not matched to a gene. This CDR3 contains 15 residues.

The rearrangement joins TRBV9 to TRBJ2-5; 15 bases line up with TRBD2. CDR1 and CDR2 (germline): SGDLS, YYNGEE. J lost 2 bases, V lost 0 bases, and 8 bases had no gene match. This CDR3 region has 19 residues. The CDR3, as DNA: TGTGCCAGCAGCGTAGAAGGAGGACTAGCGGGGGGGGAACAAGAGACCCAGTACTTC. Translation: CASSVEGGLAGGEQETQYF.

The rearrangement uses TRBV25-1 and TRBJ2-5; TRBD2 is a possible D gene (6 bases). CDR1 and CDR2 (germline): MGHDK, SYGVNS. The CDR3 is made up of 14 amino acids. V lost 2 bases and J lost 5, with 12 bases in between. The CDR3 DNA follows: TGTGCCAGCAGTGAAAACTCGGAGGGGGAGACCCAGTACTTC. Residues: CASSENSEGETQYF.

As DNA, the CDR3 is TGCGCCAGCAGCCCTGGGACAGGGTGGAGCAATCAGCCCCAGCATTTT. The encoded protein is CASSPGTGWSNQPQHF. This sequence joins TRBV10-2 and TRBJ1-5, with 9 bases lining up with TRBD1. This CDR3 region has 16 residues. J gave up 1 base and V 6 bases, and 7 bases lay outside the gene matches. Looked up from germline, CDR1 is WSHSY and CDR2 is SAAADI.

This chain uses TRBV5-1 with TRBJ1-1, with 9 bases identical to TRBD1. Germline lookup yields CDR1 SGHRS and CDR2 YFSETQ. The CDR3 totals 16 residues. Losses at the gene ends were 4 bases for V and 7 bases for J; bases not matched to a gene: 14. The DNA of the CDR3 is TGCGCCAGCAGCGCCCCGGGACAGGGTGGTCAGGGTGAAGCTTTCTTT. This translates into CASSAPGQGGQGEAFF.

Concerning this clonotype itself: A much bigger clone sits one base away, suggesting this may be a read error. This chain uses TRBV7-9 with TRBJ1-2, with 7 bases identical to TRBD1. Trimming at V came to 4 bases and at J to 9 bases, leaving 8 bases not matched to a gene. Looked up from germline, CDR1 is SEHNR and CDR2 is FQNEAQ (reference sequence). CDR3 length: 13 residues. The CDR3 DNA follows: TGTGCCAGCAGCTCAGGACAGGCCGGCAGCTACACCTTC. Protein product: CASSSGQAGSYTF. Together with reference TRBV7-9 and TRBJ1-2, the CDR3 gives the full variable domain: DTGVSQNPRHKITKRGQNVTFRCDPISEHNRLYWYRQTLGQGPEFLTYFQNEAQLEKSRLLSDRFSAERPKGSFSTLEIQRTEQGDSAMYLCASSSGQAGSYTFGSGTRLTVV.

CDR3 sequence (DNA): TGTGCCAGTAAATTCGGGACTAGCGGGATCCTCACCGGGGAGCTGTTTTTT. This sequence encodes CASKFGTSGILTGELFF. The chain has TRBV19 and TRBJ2-2; 13 nucleotides match TRBD2. Per germline, CDR1 LNHDA and CDR2 SQIVND (reference sequence). The CDR3 is 17 residues long. The J segment lost 4 bases and the V segment lost 7 bases, leaving 9 bases of the junction unmatched.

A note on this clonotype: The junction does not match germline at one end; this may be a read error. Here the CDR3 DNA reads TGTGCCAGCAGCCGGGGCCAGGGGGCCTTAGCCTTC. This sequence encodes CASSRGQGALAF. The V call is TRBV7-2, the J call TRBJ1-2; 8 bases are a match to TRBD1. Germline loops: CDR1 SGHTA, CDR2 FQGNSA. The CDR3 is 12 amino acids.

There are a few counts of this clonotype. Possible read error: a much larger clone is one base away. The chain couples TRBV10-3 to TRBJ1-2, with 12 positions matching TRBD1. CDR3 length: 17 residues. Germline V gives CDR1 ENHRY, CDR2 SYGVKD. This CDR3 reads CATSESGTGGLLDGYTF. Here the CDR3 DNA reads TGTGCCACCAGTGAGTCTGGGACAGGGGGCCTCTTGGATGGCTACACCTTC.